The 17 T cell receptor beta chains in this list originate from one sample, sequenced in a study of blood T cell repertoires in COVID-19. Clones were read by immunoSEQ multiplex PCR, and TCRdb kept only the in-frame ones, dropping some. Seen here are about 190,000 clones, 70% to 85% observed once, and the top ten hold under 15%. The sequenced material came from peripheral blood. These receptors were obtained from a woman aged 50 to 65 with acute or convalescent COVID-19.

CDR3 sequence reads: CASSQVLGGTDTQYF. The CDR3 nucleotides are TGCGCCAGCAGCCAGGTTCTAGGCGGCACAGATACGCAGTATTTT. This chain joins TRBV4-1 and TRBJ2-3; D is unresolved. The CDR3 has 15 residues. V lost 3 bases and J 1 base, leaving 11 bases between the germline ends. Per the germline V gene, CDR1 is MGHRA and CDR2 is YSYEKL.

The chain carries TRBV12-5 and TRBJ2-1; 11 nucleotides match TRBD1. CDR1 is LGHNT and CDR2 is FRNRAP in the germline V gene. Losses at the gene ends were 2 bases for V and 6 bases for J; bases not matched to a gene: 12. This CDR3 region has 18 residues. CDR3 bases: TGTGCTAGTGGTTTGATTTTGACCGGGACAGGGGGTGTCAATGAGCAGTTCTTC. Its protein is CASGLILTGTGGVNEQFF.

This clone appeared a few times. The J gene is TRBJ2-3, the V gene TRBV7-6; TRBD2 agrees at 11 bases. Germline V gene sequence: CDR1 SGHVS, CDR2 FNYEAQ. The trim removed 5 bases at V and 2 bases at J, leaving 12 bases unmatched. The CDR3 covers 18 residues. This CDR3 is CASSLDRGLAEYTDTQYF. The CDR3 DNA sequence: TGTGCCAGCAGCCTCGATCGGGGACTAGCGGAATACACAGATACGCAGTATTTT.

The CDR3: CASSKGQGGSYEQYF. The CDR3 DNA is TGTGCCAGTAGTAAGGGACAGGGAGGTTCTTACGAGCAGTACTTC. The chain joins TRBV19 to TRBJ2-7, with 9 bases fitting TRBD1. The ends lost 4 bases at V and 4 bases at J; junction bases unmatched: 8. This CDR3 spans 15 amino acids. Germline CDR1 is LNHDA and CDR2 is SQIVND (reference sequence).

The chain uses TRBV27 and TRBJ2-7; 12 nucleotides agree with TRBD2. Losses at the gene ends were 6 bases for V and 4 bases for J; bases not matched to a gene: 7. Germline CDR1 is MNHEY and CDR2 is SMNVEV (reference sequence). The CDR3 contains 15 residues. The CDR3 sequence: CASSPTSGRMYEQYF. The CDR3 DNA sequence: TGTGCCAGCAGCCCGACTAGCGGGAGAATGTACGAGCAGTACTTC.

This clone was seen only once. The gene calls are TRBV5-6 and TRBJ1-5; 8 bases match TRBD1. The CDR3 extends over 16 amino acids. With 4 bases clipped from V and 0 bases from J, the junction kept 6 bases outside the gene matches. Germline V gene data show CDR1 as SGHDT and CDR2 as YYEEEE. The CDR3, as DNA: TGTGCCAGCAGCGGGAGGACAGGGAGTAGCAATCAGCCCCAGCATTTT. Encoded protein: CASSGRTGSSNQPQHF.

The chain uses TRBV27 and TRBJ2-1; the match to TRBD2 covers 12 bases. After removal of 10 bases from V and 2 bases from J, the junction contained 9 bases not matched to a gene. The CDR3 sequence is 16 residues long. CDR1 and CDR2 from the germline V gene are MNHEY and SMNVEV (reference sequence). The CDR3 nucleotides read TGTGCCACGAGACTAGCGGGAGAGAGGACCTACAATGAGCAGTTCTTC. Translation: CATRLAGERTYNEQFF.

This clone was observed a few times. This chain uses TRBV2 with TRBJ1-1, with a possible D match to TRBD1 (6 bases). Germline assignment: CDR1 SNHLY and CDR2 FYNNEI. CDR3 length equals 16 residues. V lost 3 bases, J lost 5 bases, and 19 bases lay in between. The CDR3 spells CASSDRDTYWGTEAFF. DNA for the CDR3: TGTGCCAGCAGTGACCGGGACACCTACTGGGGGACTGAAGCTTTCTTT.

The chain joins TRBV6-7 to TRBJ2-7; 10 bases map to TRBD2. TRBV6-7 is an ORF for which the function is uncertain. The ends lost 6 bases at V and 0 bases at J; junction bases unmatched: 11. The CDR3 spans 17 residues. CDR3 loop: CASRRRGTSVSSYEQYF. The CDR3 DNA is TGTGCCAGCAGAAGGCGGGGGACTAGCGTATCCTCCTACGAGCAGTACTTC.

This sequence joins TRBV24-1 and TRBJ1-2; no definite D call. This CDR3 has 15 residues. Germline CDR1 and CDR2: KGHDR and SFDVKD. V lost 3 bases and J 2 bases, leaving 12 bases between the germline ends. Here the CDR3 DNA reads TGTGCCACCAGTGATAAAGGGAGCTCAAACTATGGCTACACCTTC. Its protein is CATSDKGSSNYGYTF.

The rearrangement links TRBV5-1 to TRBJ2-7, with 8 bases matching TRBD1. The CDR3 is 15 residues long. Trimming cost V 3 bases and J 6 bases; bases outside gene matches: 11. Germline lookup yields CDR1 SGHRS and CDR2 YFSETQ. DNA for the CDR3: TGCGCCAGCAGCTCCTCATCGCAGGGGGCTTTCGAGCAGTACTTC. Translating gives CASSSSSQGAFEQYF.

The J gene is TRBJ2-2, the V gene TRBV7-2; 14 bases fit TRBD2. V dropped 5 bases and J dropped 3; count of bases not matched to a gene: 8. The CDR3 is 18 residues long. Germline V gives CDR1 SGHTA, CDR2 FQGNSA. The CDR3 nucleotides are TGTGCCAGCAGCCCAGGGACTAGCGGGAGTAGGTACACCGGGGAGCTGTTTTTT. Amino acids: CASSPGTSGSRYTGELFF.

The rearrangement uses TRBV7-9 and TRBJ2-1, with 12 bases fitting TRBD2. The germline gives CDR1 SEHNR, CDR2 FQNEAQ (reference sequence). V trimming: 1 base; J trimming: 6 bases; junction bases outside the gene matches: 7. The CDR3 is made up of 17 amino acids. DNA for the CDR3: TGTGCCAGCAGCTTAGTACCCCTAGCGGGAGGGCCCAATGAGCAGTTCTTC. It yields the protein CASSLVPLAGGPNEQFF. The variable domain in full, completed from reference TRBV7-9 and TRBJ2-1, reads DTGVSQNPRHKITKRGQNVTFRCDPISEHNRLYWYRQTLGQGPEFLTYFQNEAQLEKSRLLSDRFSAERPKGSFSTLEIQRTEQGDSAMYLCASSLVPLAGGPNEQFFGPGTRLTVL.

This clone was detected only once. The chain couples TRBV10-2 to TRBJ1-5, with a possible D match to TRBD1 (5 bases). Trimming left V 3 bases short and J 4 bases short, with 13 bases between. The CDR3 is 15 amino acids. Germline CDR1 WSHSY, CDR2 SAAADI. The CDR3 bases are TGCGCCAGCAGTGATAGCGGGGGGAGGAATCAGCCCCAGCATTTT. Residues: CASSDSGGRNQPQHF.

For the CDR3, the DNA is TGTGCCAGCAGCTTAGACACTAGAGGTACGCAGTATTTT. This codes for CASSLDTRGTQYF. The chain uses TRBV7-2 and TRBJ2-3; tentatively, D is TRBD2 (5 bases). Germline CDR1 and CDR2: SGHTA and FQGNSA. The CDR3 is 13 residues long. V was cut by 1 base and J by 8 bases, with 10 bases left in between.

The J gene is TRBJ2-7, the V gene TRBV28, with 7 positions matching TRBD1. The trim removed 7 bases at V and 3 bases at J, leaving 12 bases unmatched. CDR1 is MDHEN and CDR2 is SYDVKM in the germline V gene. The CDR3 has 15 amino acids. CDR3 in amino acids: CASTPRDSLYYEQYF. The CDR3 DNA is TGTGCCAGCACCCCTCGGGACAGCTTATACTACGAGCAGTACTTC. The entire variable domain, with the rest obtained from reference TRBV28 and TRBJ2-7, is as follows: DVKVTQSSRYLVKRTGEKVFLECVQDMDHENMFWYRQDPGLGLRLIYFSYDVKMKEKGDIPEGYSVSREKKERFSLILESASTNQTSMYLCASTPRDSLYYEQYFGPGTRLTVT.

The chain joins TRBV29-1 to TRBJ1-2, with 7 bases aligning to TRBD1. The CDR3 covers 14 residues. The V segment lost 1 base and the J segment 5 bases; nucleotides outside the gene matches: 7. Germline CDR1 reads SQVTM; CDR2 reads ANQGSEA. The CDR3 DNA is TGCAGCGTTGAAGCGGCAGGGGGAAGATATGGCTACACCTTC. Translated, it gives CSVEAAGGRYGYTF.